The text below deals with one TCR beta chain. What it recognizes is unknown. With 6 bases clipped from V and 7 bases from J, the junction kept 14 bases outside the gene matches. Germline CDR1 and CDR2: MNHEY and SMNVEV (reference sequence). The CDR3 is 15 residues long. The data stem from a study of blood T cells in healthy people across ages. Study findings and constraints: Naive T cell percentage strongly correlated with TCR beta diversity.

Then a second PCR, running about 6 to 12 cycles, was carried out with a sample-barcoded 5' primer and a J-beta primer mix. TCRdb re-analysed the 5' RACE reads in MiXCR, keeping a single row per CDR3 protein. Seen here are around 790,000 distinct CDR3 sequences, about 42% observed once, and the top ten hold under 20%. The receptor was derived from a man aged 60-69 years in good health. The rearrangement joins TRBV27 to TRBJ1-2; 7 bases match TRBD1. The sequencing input was blood. The CDR3 reads CASREIRQGAGGYTF. As DNA, the CDR3 is TGTGCCAGCAGAGAAATTCGACAGGGTGCGGGTGGCTACACCTTC.